The sequence of this TCR beta chain was determined in a study of T cells in Graves' hyperthyroidism and ophthalmopathy. Regarding the study as a whole: Progression to ophthalmopathy was predicted a median of about 6.6 months early. Blood also contained most expanded thyroid clonotypes above 0.001.

In the case of this clonotype: Its target is not known.

Amplification yielded TCR beta CDR3 regions, with RNA transcripts as the source. Carried out on the TCR CDR3, a first-round RT-PCR used the HTBI primer set. TCRdb used MiXCR to reprocess the multiplex PCR reads, holding one entry per CDR3 protein. The sample lists about 570,000 distinct CDR3 sequences; under 60% were seen once. Each diagnosis was grounded in clinical symptoms, serum thyroxine and TRAb, thyroid ultrasound, and orbital computed tomography. This CDR3 has 16 residues. V was clipped by 0 bases and J by 8 bases; unmatched bases: 10. Germline CDR1 and CDR2: LNHNV and YYDKDF (reference sequence).

This sequence joins TRBV15 and TRBJ2-1; 7 positions agree with TRBD2. The TCR was taken from an adult woman with Graves' disease, either hyperthyroidism or ophthalmopathy (not recorded which). The sample taken for sequencing was peripheral blood or thyroid tissue (not recorded which). The CDR3 nucleotides read TGTGCCACCAGCAGAGATCTGGGGAGGGCTCTCGATGAGCAGTTCTTC. This sequence encodes CATSRDLGRALDEQFF. Using reference TRBV15 and TRBJ2-1 for the parts outside the CDR3, the full variable domain is DAMVIQNPRYQVTQFGKPVTLSCSQTLNHNVMYWYQQKSSQAPKLLFHYYDKDFNNEADTPDNFQSRRPNTSFCFLDIRSPGLGDTAMYLCATSRDLGRALDEQFFGPGTRLTVL.